This TCR beta chain came from a study of T cells after yellow fever vaccination. TCRdb recomputed calls from the 5' RACE reads with MiXCR, one row per CDR3 protein. The table shows roughly 260,000 distinct CDR3 sequences, with roughly 13% occurring only once. A few counts support this clonotype. The CDR3 is 17 amino acids. Trimming at V came to 1 base and at J to 0 bases, leaving 5 bases not matched to a gene. The V gene's germline CDR1 is SGHDT and CDR2 YYEEEE. The sequence derives from a man in his thirties or forties who received the YFV17D yellow fever vaccine. V is TRBV5-6 and J is TRBJ2-7, with 12 nucleotides matching TRBD2. Sequences were derived from CD4+ T cells sorted from PBMCs, sampled 45 days after the yellow fever booster vaccination. As DNA, the CDR3 is TGTGCCAGCAGCTTGAGGACTAGCGGGGCGAGCTCCTACGAGCAGTACTTC. Residues: CASSLRTSGASSYEQYF.